This T cell receptor beta chain was sequenced for a study of blood T cell repertoires in COVID-19. TCRdb keeps only in-frame clones here, not all; method: immunoSEQ multiplex PCR. The data hold roughly 230,000 clones, with approximately 82% observed a single time. This TCR came from a man aged 35-49 years with active or convalescent COVID-19. The source material was peripheral blood.

CDR3 sequence (DNA): TGTGCCAGCAGCCCCCCAATAGCGGGGGGTAGCACAGATACGCAGTATTTT. This gives the protein CASSPPIAGGSTDTQYF. V usage is TRBV7-2 and J usage is TRBJ2-3, with TRBD2 identical over 10 bases. J gave up 0 bases and V 5 bases, and 8 bases lay outside the gene matches. CDR3 size: 17 residues. Germline CDR1 SGHTA, CDR2 FQGNSA.